The rows below give T cell receptor beta chains drawn from one sample of a study of blood T cell repertoires in COVID-19. Clones were sequenced by immunoSEQ multiplex PCR, and TCRdb holds only the in-frame ones, with some missing. The table lists under 250,000 clones, 86% of them singletons. Sequenced input: peripheral blood. The origin of the receptors is a woman aged 80 or over with COVID-19, enrolled during active disease. The CDR3 runs from the conserved cysteine through the conserved F or W. The D gene is left open where the match is weak. Rows may omit the clone size; those that give it use once, few, many or a size class.

13	TRBV18	TRBJ1-1	NA	NA	CASSGAGNTEAFF	TGTGCCAGCTCGGGGGCAGGGAACACTGAAGCTTTCTTT
13	TRBV19	TRBJ1-2	TRBD1	NA	CASSVQGVNGYTF	TGTGCCAGTAGTGTACAGGGGGTAAATGGCTACACCTTC
12	TRBV6-6	TRBJ1-1	NA	once	CASHKSSSEAFF	TGTGCCAGCCACAAGTCATCCTCTGAAGCTTTCTTT
15	TRBV9	TRBJ2-3	NA	few	CASSVATGGTDTQYF	TGTGCCAGCAGCGTAGCGACAGGCGGCACAGATACGCAGTATTTT
16	TRBV2	TRBJ1-1	TRBD1	once	CASSERGQGLSTEAFF	TGTGCCAGCAGTGAGAGGGGACAGGGGTTGAGCACTGAAGCTTTCTTT
14	TRBV7-2	TRBJ2-5	NA	few	CASSSGLGGETQYF	TGTGCCAGCAGCTCGGGACTGGGGGGAGAGACCCAGTACTTC
14	TRBV5-6	TRBJ1-6	NA	NA	CASSFRGINSPLHF	TGTGCCAGCAGCTTTCGAGGGATCAATTCACCCCTCCACTTT
19	TRBV14	TRBJ1-1	TRBD1	once	CASSRWTWTGEEGDTEAFF	TGTGCCAGCAGCCGATGGACATGGACAGGGGAGGAAGGAGACACTGAAGCTTTCTTT
14	TRBV2	TRBJ2-2	TRBD1	NA	CASIPDRIFGELFF	TGTGCCAGCATTCCGGACAGGATTTTCGGGGAGCTGTTTTTT
15	TRBV5-1	TRBJ1-4	NA	NA	CASSLVSQGSEKLFF	TGCGCCAGCAGCTTGGTGTCCCAAGGGAGTGAAAAACTGTTTTTT
16	TRBV19	TRBJ1-3	TRBD1	NA	CASSTGTGLSGNTIYF	TGTGCCAGTAGTACGGGGACAGGCCTCTCTGGAAACACCATATATTTT
12	TRBV28	TRBJ1-5	NA	few	CASRGADQPQHF	TGTGCCTCCCGGGGGGCCGATCAGCCCCAGCATTTT
13	TRBV28	TRBJ1-1	NA	NA	CASSLQVHTEAFF	TGTGCCAGCAGTTTACAGGTCCACACTGAAGCTTTCTTT
17	TRBV3-1/TRBV3-2	TRBJ1-1	NA	NA	CASSRLVPKRSNTEAFF	TGTGCCAGCAGCCGCCTCGTACCCAAGCGATCAAACACTGAAGCTTTCTTT
16	TRBV27	TRBJ1-1	TRBD1	NA	CASSSSPTGKNTEAFF	TGTGCCAGCAGTTCTTCCCCGACAGGGAAAAACACTGAAGCTTTCTTT
16	TRBV5-1	TRBJ1-3	TRBD1	once	CASSPLGQTAGNTIYF	TGCGCCAGCAGCCCGTTGGGACAGACCGCTGGAAACACCATATATTTT
15	TRBV2	TRBJ2-1	TRBD2	NA	CASINLLEWGGEQFF	TGTGCCAGCATTAACTTACTCGAGTGGGGGGGTGAGCAGTTCTTC
14	TRBV15	TRBJ2-1	NA	NA	CATSRARAGNEQFF	TGTGCCACCAGCAGAGCCCGGGCGGGGAATGAGCAGTTCTTC
15	TRBV11-2	TRBJ1-2	NA	NA	CASSLDGAAGDGYTF	TGTGCCAGCAGCTTAGATGGAGCGGCAGGGGATGGCTACACCTTC
13	TRBV6-5	TRBJ2-3	TRBD2	NA	CASSRRLADTQYF	TGTGCCAGCAGCCGAAGACTAGCTGATACGCAGTATTTT
12	TRBV6-5	TRBJ1-1	NA	NA	CATPGLNTEAFF	TGTGCCACCCCGGGATTGAACACTGAAGCTTTCTTT
15	TRBV28	TRBJ1-4	NA	NA	CASSSSGANNEKLFF	TGTGCCAGCAGTTCGTCAGGGGCCAATAATGAAAAACTGTTTTTT